Following are 26 T cell receptor beta chains from one sample sequenced in a study of CD8 T cells in Susac syndrome (dated by TCRdb to the late 2010s). Library generation was performed with the immunoSEQ multiplex PCR assay. RNA was extracted using the RNeasy kit, and about 0.5 to 1 ug of the RNA was reverse transcribed with random hexamers. TCRdb trimmed the raw reads at Q25, called clones with MiXCR and kept productive beta chains. Entries that share a CDR3 protein sequence are merged under the most common genes and DNA. This sample lists roughly 150,000 distinct CDR3 sequences; around 95% were detected once. 0.15% to 0.2% of the sample belongs to the ten largest clones. Material: CD8+ T cells from PBMCs. The origin of the receptors is a human donor with Susac syndrome.

J is TRBJ1-1 and V is TRBV12-3 or TRBV12-4, with D tentatively TRBD1 (6 bases). Trimming pared 5 bases from V and 8 bases from J, leaving 12 bases between. This CDR3 is 12 amino acids long. As DNA, the CDR3 is TGTGCCAGCAGTGACGGACAGACCGAAGCTTTCTTT. Its protein product is CASSDGQTEAFF.

The chain has TRBV9 and TRBJ2-2, with D tentatively TRBD1 (5 bases). The CDR3 totals 15 residues. Germline V lookup: CDR1 SGDLS, CDR2 YYNGEE. Between the trimmed V and J ends, which lost 6 bases and 0 bases, there was a span of 12 bases. The DNA for the CDR3 is TGTGCCAGCAACGACGAAGGGGCGAACACCGGGGAGCTGTTTTTT. Protein product: CASNDEGANTGELFF.

The rearrangement joins TRBV13 to TRBJ2-3, with a weak D call TRBD2 (5 bases). This CDR3 is built from 13 residues. The germline gives CDR1 PRHDT, CDR2 FYEKMQ (reference sequence). The V end was cut by 10 bases, the J end by 0 bases, with 11 bases between. The CDR3 sequence is CAIEGRSTDTQYF. The DNA for the CDR3 is TGTGCCATCGAGGGAAGGAGCACAGATACGCAGTATTTT.

This clonotype was detected once. The chain links TRBV4-1 to TRBJ2-7; D is unclear. Trimming took 1 base from V and 4 from J, leaving 8 bases between them. From germline, CDR1 is MGHRA and CDR2 YSYEKL. The CDR3 covers 13 residues. CDR3 nucleotides: TGCGCCAGCAGCCAAGTTACGGCTTACGAGCAGTACTTC. Translating gives CASSQVTAYEQYF.

The chain has TRBV12-3 or TRBV12-4 and TRBJ2-7; the match to TRBD1 covers 7 bases. Trimming removed 6 bases from V and 2 bases from J; junction bases left unmatched: 7. The CDR3 has 14 amino acids. The CDR3 loop reads CASRGTARPYEQYF. In DNA form, the CDR3 reads TGTGCCAGCAGAGGGACAGCACGACCCTACGAGCAGTACTTC.

This sequence joins TRBV19 and TRBJ1-1; the D is unclear. The germline V gene has CDR1 LNHDA and CDR2 SQIVND (reference sequence). The CDR3 spans 14 residues. V dropped 3 bases and J dropped 2 bases, with 10 bases sitting between them. The CDR3 region is CASSMLQLNTEAFF. CDR3 in DNA: TGTGCCAGTAGTATGCTGCAGTTAAACACTGAAGCTTTCTTT.

Notes on this clonotype: One end of the junction varies from germline; a read error may be responsible. This rearrangement joins TRBV29-1 to TRBJ2-1; perhaps TRBD1 as D (5 bases). The CDR3 runs to 13 residues. Looked up from germline, CDR1 is SQVTM and CDR2 is ANQGSEA. CDR3 nucleotides: TGCAGCTTTGAGACAGACCTAGACAATGAGCAGTTCTTC. Its translation: CSFETDLDNEQFF.

The V gene is TRBV12-3 or TRBV12-4, the J gene TRBJ2-1, with a weak D call TRBD2 (5 bases). CDR3 length: 15 residues. The ends were cut back, 6 bases at V and 5 bases at J, with 17 bases in the middle. CDR3 sequence reads: CASRSLEGYHNEQFF. In nucleotides, the CDR3 is TGTGCCAGCAGAAGTTTAGAGGGATACCACAATGAGCAGTTCTTC.

This chain links TRBV12-3 or TRBV12-4 with TRBJ1-3; weak D call: TRBD1 (5 bases). V gave up 6 bases and J gave up 4 bases, with 19 bases separating them. This CDR3 contains 16 residues. CDR3 protein: CASRPPGWYWGNTIYF. CDR3 DNA sequence: TGTGCCAGCAGACCACCAGGGTGGTATTGGGGAAACACCATATATTTT.

This rearrangement joins TRBV5-4 to TRBJ2-7; a weak D match, TRBD2 (7 bases). The CDR3 extends over 15 amino acids. The germline V gene encodes CDR1 SGHNT and CDR2 YYREEE (reference sequence). The V and J ends lost 3 bases and 7 bases respectively, with 20 bases between them. CDR3 residues: CASSSLAGGQGEQYF. The CDR3 bases are TGTGCCAGCAGCTCATTAGCGGGTGGCCAGGGGGAGCAGTACTTC.

The V and J genes are TRBV5-1 and TRBJ1-3; D gene uncertain. Per germline, CDR1 SGHRS and CDR2 YFSETQ. The CDR3 is 14 residues long. Trimming took 0 bases from V and 1 from J, leaving 5 bases between them. CDR3 nucleotide sequence: TGCGCCAGCAGCTTGGATATTTCTGGAAACACCATATATTTT. Residues: CASSLDISGNTIYF.

V is TRBV7-3 and J is TRBJ1-1; D unclear. Trimming left V 6 bases short and J 9 bases short, with 8 bases between. Germline V lookup: CDR1 SGHTA, CDR2 FQGTGA. This CDR3 has 10 residues. The CDR3 is CASRLDQAFF. CDR3 DNA: TGTGCCAGCAGATTGGATCAAGCTTTCTTT.

V usage is TRBV15 and J usage is TRBJ1-1; no definite D call. V lost 0 bases and J lost 3, with 5 bases in between. CDR1 and CDR2 from the germline V gene are LNHNV and YYDKDF (reference sequence). This CDR3 comprises 13 residues. CDR3: CATSRDTDTEAFF. Here the CDR3 DNA reads TGTGCCACCAGCAGAGATACGGACACTGAAGCTTTCTTT.

V and J are TRBV27 and TRBJ1-5; 9 bases align to TRBD1. Trimming at V came to 8 bases and at J to 6 bases, leaving 8 bases not matched to a gene. Germline V gene sequence: CDR1 MNHEY, CDR2 SMNVEV (reference sequence). The CDR3 runs to 14 residues. The DNA for the CDR3 is TGTGCCAGCCAGGGACAGGGCAAGGCTCAGCCCCAGCATTTT. Residues: CASQGQGKAQPQHF.

V usage is TRBV7-2 and J usage is TRBJ2-7, with TRBD1 matching 7 bases. This CDR3 has 15 residues. The germline gives CDR1 SGHTA, CDR2 FQGNSA. Trimming cost V 5 bases and J 2 bases; bases outside gene matches: 9. In DNA form, the CDR3 reads TGTGCCAGCAGCCACGGCCGGGACAGAGCCTACGAGCAGTACTTC. Its protein is CASSHGRDRAYEQYF.

This clonotype was detected once. The chain carries TRBV20-1 and TRBJ2-7, with D possibly being TRBD1 or TRBD2 (5 bases each). The length of the CDR3 is 14 residues. V lost 1 base and J lost 2, with 12 bases in between. Per the germline V gene, CDR1 is DFQATT and CDR2 is SNEGSKA (reference sequence). The CDR3 sequence is CSARVGVSAYEQYF. The CDR3 DNA is TGCAGTGCTAGAGTGGGGGTCTCCGCCTACGAGCAGTACTTC.

The chain is built from TRBV16 and TRBJ2-7; D perhaps matches TRBD2 (5 bases). The ends were cut back, 6 bases at V and 6 bases at J, with 18 bases in the middle. This CDR3 is built from 14 residues. CDR1 KGHSY and CDR2 FQNENV come from the germline V gene. Here the CDR3 DNA reads TGTGCCAGCAGTCTTACAACTAGAGGTGTCGAGCAGTACTTC. Protein product: CASSLTTRGVEQYF.

The genes are TRBV7-9 and TRBJ2-3, with no clear D. The length of the CDR3 is 12 residues. CDR1 is SEHNR, CDR2 FQNEAQ, per germline (reference sequence). V shed 4 bases and J shed 9 bases, with 11 bases lying between them. The CDR3 reads CASSSHPQTQYF. In DNA form, the CDR3 reads TGTGCCAGCAGCTCCCACCCTCAGACGCAGTATTTT.

The chain employs TRBV28 and TRBJ2-1; tentative D call: TRBD2 (6 bases). CDR1 MDHEN and CDR2 SYDVKM come from the germline V gene. V was clipped by 8 bases and J by 6 bases, with 11 bases between them. The CDR3 consists of 12 residues. The CDR3 DNA follows: TGTGCCAGCGTGGGACTTCCCAATGAGCAGTTCTTC. Translation gives CASVGLPNEQFF.

The chain couples TRBV28 to TRBJ2-7; no reliable D call. Germline V gives CDR1 MDHEN, CDR2 SYDVKM. V lost 6 bases and J 2 bases, leaving 11 bases between the germline ends. The CDR3 has 13 residues. DNA for the CDR3: TGTGCCAGCAGCCGTGGCCGTGCCTACGAGCAGTACTTC. This translates into CASSRGRAYEQYF.

The chain couples TRBV9 to TRBJ2-7; D not certain. V lost 3 bases and J lost 0, with 7 bases in between. The germline V gene has CDR1 SGDLS and CDR2 YYNGEE. The CDR3 covers 13 residues. The CDR3 reads CASSARSSYEQYF. CDR3 coding DNA: TGTGCCAGCAGCGCCCGAAGCTCCTACGAGCAGTACTTC.

The chain joins TRBV7-9 to TRBJ2-7; 7 bases are a match to TRBD2. Germline CDR1 reads SEHNR; CDR2 reads FQNEAQ (reference sequence). The CDR3 is 17 residues long. V was pared by 5 bases and J by 0 bases, with 13 bases of the junction left unmatched. The CDR3 spells CASSQALSGINSYEQYF. CDR3 sequence (DNA): TGTGCCAGCAGCCAGGCCCTAAGCGGGATAAACTCCTACGAGCAGTACTTC.

This rearrangement joins TRBV4-1 to TRBJ2-7, with 14 bases matching TRBD2. Germline trimming cut 1 base from V and 0 bases from J; bases unmatched to any gene: 8. Germline V gene data show CDR1 as MGHRA and CDR2 as YSYEKL. The CDR3 runs 19 residues. The CDR3, as DNA: TGCGCCAGCAGCCAAGGCGGGACTAGCGGGAGTTCTGGCTCCTACGAGCAGTACTTC. The encoded protein is CASSQGGTSGSSGSYEQYF.

The V call is TRBV11-2, the J call TRBJ2-3; no definite D call. This CDR3 spans 15 amino acids. Trimming removed 1 base at V and 4 bases at J, with 12 bases between. Germline CDR1 SGHAT, CDR2 FQNNGV. Here the CDR3 DNA reads TGTGCCAGCAGCTTAGGGGTCGCCCGGCCAGATACGCAGTATTTT. Protein: CASSLGVARPDTQYF.

The chain uses TRBV13 and TRBJ2-1; tentatively, D is TRBD2 (6 bases). CDR1 and CDR2 (germline): PRHDT, FYEKMQ (reference sequence). There are 16 residues in the CDR3. V was pared by 5 bases and J by 2 bases, with 16 bases between. CDR3 coding DNA: TGTGCCAGCAGCGCCCCCGGCGGGACGACCTACAATGAGCAGTTCTTC. It yields the protein CASSAPGGTTYNEQFF.

The V and J genes are TRBV5-6 and TRBJ2-7; D tentatively reads TRBD1 or TRBD2 (5 bases each). V lost 8 bases, J lost 3 bases, and 21 bases lay in between. This CDR3 is built from 15 residues. The germline V gene encodes CDR1 SGHDT and CDR2 YYEEEE. CDR3 amino acids: CASSNSGRGGYEQYF. DNA of the CDR3: TGTGCCAGTTCTAATTCGGGTCGGGGCGGCTACGAGCAGTACTTC.